This TCR beta chain was captured by sequencing in a study of shared clonotypes between healthy human individuals. Profiling relied on immunoSEQ multiplex PCR, and the TCRdb table lists in-frame clones only, not all of them. Of about 600,000 clones in the sample, nearly 98% were seen once. Naive CD8 cells were CD45RO-negative, positively selected for CCR7, excluding terminally differentiated effector memory CD45RA+ cells. Nashville, Tennessee was home to all donors, each a Caucasian adult. Germline CDR1 MDHEN, CDR2 SYDVKM. The V gene end was trimmed by 4 bases and the J gene end by 9 bases; junction bases not matched to a gene: 18. This CDR3 is 17 amino acids long. With regard to this clone: The antigen is unknown.

General study points: A reduction in generation probabilities was seen for non-shared clonotypes relative to those shared by all four donors.

Sequenced sample: naive CD8+ T cells sorted from blood. This receptor was taken from a man younger than 45 in good health. The rearrangement links TRBV28 to TRBJ2-1, with 7 bases fitting TRBD2. CDR3 sequence reads: CASSSQAGLKGGAEQFF. CDR3 sequence (DNA): TGTGCCAGCAGTTCGCAAGCGGGACTGAAGGGAGGGGCTGAGCAGTTCTTC.